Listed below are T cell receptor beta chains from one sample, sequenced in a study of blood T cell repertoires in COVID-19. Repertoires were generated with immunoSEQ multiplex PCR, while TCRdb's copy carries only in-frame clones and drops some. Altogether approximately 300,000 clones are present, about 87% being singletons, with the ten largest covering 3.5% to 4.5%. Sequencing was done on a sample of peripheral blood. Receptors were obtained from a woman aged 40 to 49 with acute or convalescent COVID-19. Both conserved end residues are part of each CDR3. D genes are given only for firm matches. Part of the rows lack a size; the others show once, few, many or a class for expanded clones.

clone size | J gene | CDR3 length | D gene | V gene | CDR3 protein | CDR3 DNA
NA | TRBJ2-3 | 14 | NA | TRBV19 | CASSTSTRADTQYF | TGTGCCAGTAGTACCTCGACTAGGGCAGATACGCAGTATTTT
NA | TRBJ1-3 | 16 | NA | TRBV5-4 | CASTRLDSHSGNTIYF | TGTGCCAGCACCAGGCTGGACAGCCACTCTGGAAACACCATATATTTT
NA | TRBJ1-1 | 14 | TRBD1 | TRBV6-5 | CASSYRDRNTEAFF | TGTGCCAGCAGTTACCGGGACAGGAACACTGAAGCTTTCTTT
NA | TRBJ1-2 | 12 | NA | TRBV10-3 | CAIRGSDYGYTF | TGTGCCATCCGGGGGTCGGACTATGGCTACACCTTC
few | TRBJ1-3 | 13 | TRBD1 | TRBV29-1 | CSVQGGIGNTIYF | TGCAGCGTTCAAGGGGGCATTGGAAACACCATATATTTT
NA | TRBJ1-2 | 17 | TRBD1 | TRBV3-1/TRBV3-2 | CASSQEGTGGAKYGYTF | TGTGCCAGCAGCCAAGAAGGGACAGGGGGCGCGAAGTATGGCTACACCTTC
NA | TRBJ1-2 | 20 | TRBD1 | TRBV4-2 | CASSQVLWNGRGLLNYGYTF | TGTGCCAGCAGCCAAGTTTTGTGGAACGGCAGGGGGCTACTGAACTATGGCTACACCTTC
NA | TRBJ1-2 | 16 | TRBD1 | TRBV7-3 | CASSSNPGQGASGYTF | TGTGCCAGCAGCTCCAATCCGGGACAGGGGGCTTCTGGCTACACCTTC
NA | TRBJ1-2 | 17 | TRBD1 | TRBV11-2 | CASGKAPQGAANYGYTF | TGTGCCAGCGGTAAAGCCCCACAGGGGGCCGCGAACTATGGCTACACCTTC
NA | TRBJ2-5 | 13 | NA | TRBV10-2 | CASSEQGRETQYF | TGCGCCAGCAGTGAGCAGGGGCGGGAGACCCAGTACTTC
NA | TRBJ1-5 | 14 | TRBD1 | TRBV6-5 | CASTIQGENQPQHF | TGTGCCAGCACCATACAGGGGGAGAATCAGCCCCAGCATTTT
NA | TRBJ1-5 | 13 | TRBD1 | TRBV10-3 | CAIRDRDNQPQHF | TGTGCCATCAGGGACAGGGACAATCAGCCCCAGCATTTT
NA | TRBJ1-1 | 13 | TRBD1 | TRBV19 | CASRTGGNTEAFF | TGTGCCAGTAGGACAGGGGGAAACACTGAAGCTTTCTTT
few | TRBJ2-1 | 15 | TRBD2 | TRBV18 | CASSPRTSGGNEQFF | TGTGCCAGCTCACCACGGACTAGCGGGGGCAATGAGCAGTTCTTC
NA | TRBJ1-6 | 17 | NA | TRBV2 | CASSEAQADFYNSPLHF | TGTGCCAGCAGTGAAGCGCAGGCAGATTTTTATAATTCACCCCTCCACTTT
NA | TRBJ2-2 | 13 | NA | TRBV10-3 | CAISEISGGELFF | TGTGCCATCAGTGAAATATCGGGGGGGGAGCTGTTTTTT
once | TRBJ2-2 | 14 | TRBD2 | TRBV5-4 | CASSRGTTAGELFF | TGTGCCAGCAGCCGGGGGACTACCGCCGGGGAGCTGTTTTTT
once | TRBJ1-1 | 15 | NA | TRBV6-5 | CASSYLDRFYTEAFF | TGTGCCAGCAGTTACCTTGACAGGTTCTACACTGAAGCTTTCTTT
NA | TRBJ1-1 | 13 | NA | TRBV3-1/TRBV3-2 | CASGREGSTEAFF | TGTGCCAGTGGCCGGGAGGGGAGCACTGAAGCTTTCTTT
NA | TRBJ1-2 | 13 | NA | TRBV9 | CASSSATNYGYTF | TGTGCCAGCAGCTCAGCGACTAACTATGGCTACACCTTC
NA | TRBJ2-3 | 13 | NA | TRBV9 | CASSPGTPGPQYF | TGTGCCAGCAGCCCAGGGACTCCCGGACCCCAGTATTTT
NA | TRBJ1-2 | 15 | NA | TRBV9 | CASREPQGGDYGYTF | TGTGCCAGCAGGGAACCTCAGGGAGGGGACTATGGCTACACCTTC
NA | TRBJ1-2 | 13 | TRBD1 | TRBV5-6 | CASSVGTAYGYTF | TGTGCCAGCAGCGTGGGGACAGCCTATGGCTACACCTTC
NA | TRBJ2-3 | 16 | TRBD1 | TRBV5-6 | CASSLGTDRITDTQYF | TGTGCCAGCAGCTTGGGGACGGACAGGATCACAGATACGCAGTATTTT
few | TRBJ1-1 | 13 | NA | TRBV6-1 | CASSEAGGRAAFF | TGTGCCAGCAGTGAAGCAGGGGGTAGGGCAGCTTTCTTT
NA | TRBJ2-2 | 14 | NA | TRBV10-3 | CAISERVNTGELFF | TGTGCCATCAGTGAACGGGTGAACACCGGGGAGCTGTTTTTT
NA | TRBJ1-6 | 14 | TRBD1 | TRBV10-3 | CAINAGTGNSPLHF | TGTGCCATCAATGCCGGGACAGGGAATTCACCCCTCCACTTT
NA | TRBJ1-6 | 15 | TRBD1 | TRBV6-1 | CASSEIGTAGSPLHF | TGTGCCAGCAGTGAAATTGGGACAGCCGGTTCACCCCTCCACTTT
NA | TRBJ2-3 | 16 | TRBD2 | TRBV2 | CASSETAGRVPDTQYF | TGTGCCAGCAGTGAAACGGCAGGGAGGGTCCCAGATACGCAGTATTTT
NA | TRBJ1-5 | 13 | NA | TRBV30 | CAWGTGWGQPQHF | TGTGCCTGGGGAACAGGGTGGGGTCAGCCCCAGCATTTT
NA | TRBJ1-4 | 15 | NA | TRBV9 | CASSVVPGDNEKLFF | TGTGCCAGCAGCGTAGTCCCAGGGGATAATGAAAAACTGTTTTTT
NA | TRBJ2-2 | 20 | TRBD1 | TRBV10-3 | CAISESKFGPDRGFTGELFF | TGTGCCATCAGTGAGTCGAAGTTCGGTCCGGACAGGGGGTTCACCGGGGAGCTGTTTTTT
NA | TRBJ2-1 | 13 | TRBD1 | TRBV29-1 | CSVEGQGSNEQFF | TGCAGCGTTGAGGGACAGGGATCAAATGAGCAGTTCTTC
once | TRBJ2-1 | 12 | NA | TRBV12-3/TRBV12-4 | CASSHSGNEQFF | TGTGCCAGCAGTCACTCGGGCAATGAGCAGTTCTTC
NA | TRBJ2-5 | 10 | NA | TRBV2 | CASKRMTQYF | TGTGCCAGCAAGCGGATGACCCAGTACTTC
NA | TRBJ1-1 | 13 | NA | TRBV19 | CASGSGVNTEAFF | TGTGCCAGCGGGTCGGGGGTGAACACTGAAGCTTTCTTT
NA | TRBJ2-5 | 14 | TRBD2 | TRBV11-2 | CASSPAGGPGTQYF | TGTGCCAGCAGCCCAGCGGGGGGGCCTGGGACCCAGTACTTC
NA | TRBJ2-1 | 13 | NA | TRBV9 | CASSLDLVSEQFF | TGTGCCAGCAGTTTAGACCTAGTTTCTGAGCAGTTCTTC
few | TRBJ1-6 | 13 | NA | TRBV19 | CASSMPGLSPLHF | TGTGCCAGTAGTATGCCAGGGCTTTCACCCCTCCACTTT
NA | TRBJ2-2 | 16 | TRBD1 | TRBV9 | CASSPGQGSRTGELFF | TGTGCCAGCAGCCCCGGACAGGGAAGTAGGACCGGGGAGCTGTTTTTT
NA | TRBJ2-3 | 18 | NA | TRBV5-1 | CASSWASLQGPSTDTQYF | TGCGCCAGCAGCTGGGCCTCTTTACAGGGACCTAGCACAGATACGCAGTATTTT
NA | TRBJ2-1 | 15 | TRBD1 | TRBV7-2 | CASSFGQGDGDEQFF | TGTGCCAGCAGCTTTGGACAGGGGGACGGGGATGAGCAGTTCTTC
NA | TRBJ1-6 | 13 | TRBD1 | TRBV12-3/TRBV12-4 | CASSWDRSSPLHF | TGTGCCAGCAGTTGGGACAGGAGTTCACCCCTCCACTTT
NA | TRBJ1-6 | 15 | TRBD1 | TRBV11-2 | CASSFRTGESSPLHF | TGTGCCAGCAGCTTTAGGACAGGAGAGAGTTCACCCCTCCACTTT
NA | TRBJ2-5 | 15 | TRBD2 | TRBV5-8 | CASSLAVAGGETQYF | TGTGCCAGCAGCTTGGCGGTAGCGGGGGGAGAGACCCAGTACTTC
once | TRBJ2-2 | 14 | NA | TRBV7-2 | CASSGQPNTGELFF | TGTGCCAGCAGCGGACAGCCGAACACCGGGGAGCTGTTTTTT
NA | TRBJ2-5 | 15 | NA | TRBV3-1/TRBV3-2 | CASSQNPGGRETQYF | TGTGCCAGCAGCCAAAATCCGGGGGGCCGAGAGACCCAGTACTTC